This is a list of T cell receptor beta chains from one sample in a study of blood T cell repertoires in COVID-19. Clones were sequenced by immunoSEQ multiplex PCR, and TCRdb holds only the in-frame ones, with some missing. The table includes roughly 290,000 clones, 90% detected once. The material sequenced was peripheral blood. The receptor set was obtained from a woman younger than 45 with COVID-19, enrolled during active disease. The CDR3 runs from the conserved cysteine through the conserved F or W. Fields, in order: V gene, D gene, clone size, J gene, CDR3 DNA, CDR3 protein. The D gene is left open where the match is weak. Size is stated for part of the rows, as once, few or many counts, or as a class when the clone is expanded.

V: TRBV19
D: TRBD1
size: -
J: TRBJ2-7
DNA: TGTGCCAGTAGTATGTTGGGGACAGCAATTTACGAGCAGTACTTC
CDR3: CASSMLGTAIYEQYF

V: TRBV2
D: -
size: -
J: TRBJ2-1
DNA: TGTGCCAGCAGTGCACCTTCCGGGACAAGCTCCTACAATGAGCAGTTCTTC
CDR3: CASSAPSGTSSYNEQFF

V: TRBV6-2/TRBV6-3
D: TRBD1
size: -
J: TRBJ2-1
DNA: TGTGCCAGCAGCGACAGGGGGCTTGAGCAGTTCTTC
CDR3: CASSDRGLEQFF

V: TRBV28
D: TRBD2
size: once
J: TRBJ2-7
DNA: TGTGCCAGCAGTTTACGCCTAGCGGGAGGGACTGTAGAGCAGTACTTC
CDR3: CASSLRLAGGTVEQYF

V: TRBV5-6
D: -
size: -
J: TRBJ1-6
DNA: TGTGCCAGCAGCTTCGGACTGTCCTATAATTCACCCCTCCACTTT
CDR3: CASSFGLSYNSPLHF

V: TRBV7-2
D: TRBD1
size: -
J: TRBJ2-7
DNA: TGTGCCAGCAGCTTCGAGGGGGCGCGGGAGCAGTACTTC
CDR3: CASSFEGAREQYF

V: TRBV5-1
D: TRBD1
size: -
J: TRBJ2-7
DNA: TGCGCCAGCAGGGCCGGGACAGCGAGCTCCTACGAGCAGTACTTC
CDR3: CASRAGTASSYEQYF

V: TRBV19
D: TRBD1
size: -
J: TRBJ2-3
DNA: TGTGCCAGTAGTGACCTTTTGAGACAGGGCTTCACAGATACGCAGTATTTT
CDR3: CASSDLLRQGFTDTQYF

V: TRBV2
D: -
size: -
J: TRBJ1-2
DNA: TGTGCCAGCATTTTACAGGATTTCTATGGCTACACCTTC
CDR3: CASILQDFYGYTF

V: TRBV30
D: -
size: once
J: TRBJ1-1
DNA: TGTGCCTGGAGTGTAAAGGGGATGAGGACTGAAGCTTTCTTT
CDR3: CAWSVKGMRTEAFF

V: TRBV28
D: TRBD2
size: -
J: TRBJ2-3
DNA: TGTGCCAGCACACTACCCAGGACTAGCGGGGTCACAGATACGCAGTATTTT
CDR3: CASTLPRTSGVTDTQYF

V: TRBV19
D: TRBD2
size: -
J: TRBJ2-7
DNA: TGTGCCAGTAGTCCCTTCAGGGTAGCGGGAGTTTCCTACGAGCAGTACTTC
CDR3: CASSPFRVAGVSYEQYF

V: TRBV2
D: TRBD1
size: -
J: TRBJ1-5
DNA: TGTGCCAGCAGCCCCAGGACAGGTAGCAATCAGCCCCAGCATTTT
CDR3: CASSPRTGSNQPQHF

V: TRBV13
D: TRBD1
size: once
J: TRBJ1-4
DNA: TGTGCCAGCAGCTCCCGGACAGGGCCCCATGAAAAACTGTTTTTT
CDR3: CASSSRTGPHEKLFF

V: TRBV30
D: -
size: -
J: TRBJ2-5
DNA: TGTGCCTGGAGTTCCTTCGGGACATCAGAGACCCAGTACTTC
CDR3: CAWSSFGTSETQYF

V: TRBV2
D: -
size: -
J: TRBJ1-4
DNA: TGTGCCAGCAACCCGACCGGGAAAACTAATGAAAAACTGTTTTTT
CDR3: CASNPTGKTNEKLFF

V: TRBV7-2
D: TRBD1
size: -
J: TRBJ2-3
DNA: TGTGCCAGCAGCTCGGGACAGGGGTTAGATACGCAGTATTTT
CDR3: CASSSGQGLDTQYF

V: TRBV28
D: TRBD1
size: once
J: TRBJ2-5
DNA: TGTGCCAGCAGTTTGCCAGGGGGCTGGGAGACCCAGTACTTC
CDR3: CASSLPGGWETQYF

V: TRBV9
D: TRBD2
size: -
J: TRBJ2-7
DNA: TGTGCCAGCAGCGGGGGACTATCGTCCTACGAGCAGTACTTC
CDR3: CASSGGLSSYEQYF

V: TRBV6-5
D: TRBD2
size: once
J: TRBJ2-7
DNA: TGTGCCAGCACCGGACTAGCGGGAGGCGAGCAGTACTTC
CDR3: CASTGLAGGEQYF

V: TRBV11-3
D: -
size: -
J: TRBJ2-1
DNA: TGTGCCAGCAGCCAAAAGGGTTTGGGACTCCCCTACAATGAGCAGTTCTTC
CDR3: CASSQKGLGLPYNEQFF

V: TRBV11-2
D: TRBD2
size: -
J: TRBJ2-1
DNA: TGTGCCAGCAGCCGACTAGCGGGTCTTACAAATGAGCAGTTCTTC
CDR3: CASSRLAGLTNEQFF

V: TRBV2
D: TRBD2
size: -
J: TRBJ2-3
DNA: TGTGCCAGCCGGGCAACCGCGGGAGGAGTTGATACGCAGTATTTT
CDR3: CASRATAGGVDTQYF

V: TRBV18
D: TRBD1
size: -
J: TRBJ1-5
DNA: TGTGCCAGCTCCCCGACAGGGGGAAGTAATCAGCCCCAGCATTTT
CDR3: CASSPTGGSNQPQHF

V: TRBV11-2
D: -
size: -
J: TRBJ1-5
DNA: TGTGCCAGCAGCTCCGGGACGGGGGGGACGCCCCAGCATTTT
CDR3: CASSSGTGGTPQHF

V: TRBV20-1
D: TRBD2
size: -
J: TRBJ2-1
DNA: TGCAGTGCTAGTCCGCCTAGCGGGAGGAGGCAGTTCTTC
CDR3: CSASPPSGRRQFF

V: TRBV4-3
D: TRBD2
size: -
J: TRBJ2-7
DNA: TGCGCCAGCAGCCAAGCGGCGGTTAGCGGGAGTTACGAGCAGTACTTC
CDR3: CASSQAAVSGSYEQYF

V: TRBV19
D: TRBD1
size: -
J: TRBJ2-1
DNA: TGTGCCAGTAGTAACTCGGGGACAGGGTCCTACAATGAGCAGTTCTTC
CDR3: CASSNSGTGSYNEQFF

V: TRBV9
D: -
size: -
J: TRBJ2-7
DNA: TGTGCCAGCAGCGTAGGGGTAGCGGATCTGTACGAGCAGTACTTC
CDR3: CASSVGVADLYEQYF